This TCR beta chain was observed in a study of Ad26.COV2.S vaccination and SARS-CoV-2 variants (dated by TCRdb to the early 2020s). Study-level background: Donors in the vaccine arm were drawn from COV1001, a phase I-IIa trial of Ad26.COV2.S in healthy adults that was multicentre, randomized, double-blind and placebo-controlled. Ad26.COV2.S was administered intramuscularly at a dose of 5x10^10 or 1x10^11 viral particles, either as one shot or as two shots given 56 days apart. Sequencing of the TCRbeta repertoire served to evaluate the specificity and breadth of SARS-CoV-2-reactive T cell receptors following Ad26.COV2.S vaccination. The TCR-sequenced set comprised about 30 samples: approximately 20 Ad26.COV2.S vaccine recipients, 5 placebo recipients and 8 SARS-CoV-2 convalescent individuals. Trial participants were randomized into five groups of five: low-dose or high-dose Ad26.COV2.S given once or twice, or placebo on both occasions. Investigators remained blinded to trial group allocation during experiments and outcome assessment. Here is what the overall study found, with its caveats: After vaccination, substantial breadth of spike-specific CD8+ and CD4+ T cell responses was reported. The study was not powered to compare responses between vaccine doses or regimens. It was noted by the authors that total T cell responses may have been underestimated by the TCR breadth and depth analyses. Ad26.COV2.S recipients had higher spike-specific TCR breadth than placebo recipients (P = 0.0014). Vaccine and placebo recipients had similar non-spike TCR breadth, a finding consistent with the vaccine containing only spike.

The treatment or condition label, as the study defines it: roughly 20 received Ad26.COV2.S at low or high dose, single or two shots; 5 received placebo; per-sample allocation not given. Repertoires of vaccine and placebo recipients were sequenced from samples taken on day 63 after the first injection. In Cohort 1b, around 23 adults aged 18-55 years were enrolled at a single site in Boston, USA, between 29 July and 7 August 2020. As a vaccine, Ad26.COV2.S was a replication-incompetent adenovirus type 26 vector that expressed a prefusion-stabilized SARS-CoV-2 spike protein derived from the original Wuhan strain. Trimming removed 1 base from V and 9 bases from J, leaving 15 bases between the germline ends. Taken from the germline V gene, the CDR1 and CDR2 loops are LGHNA and YNFKEQ. The CDR3 runs 14 amino acids, cysteine and phenylalanine included. The read is trimmed to its CDR3 DNA, 42 bases read in frame from base 1.

The immunoSEQ Assay was the method used to sequence TCRbeta CDR3 regions. After extraction, genomic DNA underwent amplification by bias-controlled multiplex PCR, followed by high-throughput sequencing. For the original study's pipeline: To quantify the absolute abundance of each unique TCRbeta CDR3 region, sequences were collapsed and filtered. T cell fraction was estimated by normalizing TCRbeta template counts to usable DNA, with usable DNA measured through amplification of reference genes found in all nucleated cells. Repertoire TCRs were annotated as SARS-CoV-2-specific by exact matching of V gene, CDR3 amino acid sequence and J gene to a known reactive TCR set. MIRA supplied the reference SARS-CoV-2 TCR set, which was filtered for enrichment in COVID-19-positive ImmuneCODE repertoires so that public or cross-reactive TCRs were removed. Drawing on the MIRA antigens, annotated TCRs were analysed further at the level of specific ORF or position within ORF. Breadth was defined as the number of annotated unique rearrangements divided by the total number of unique productive rearrangements, and depth was defined as the summed frequency of the annotated unique rearrangements. Two-sided Wilcoxon rank-sum tests were applied when comparing TCR breadth between groups. TCRdb stores this immuneACCESS table with in-frame sequences only. Part of the clones is absent; in the studies checked, under half of the shortfall reflects unresolved V genes, and no reason is known for the rest. The DNA was the basis for D and trimming; V, J and clone size are from that table. Across this sample there are under 550,000 clones, with 88% seen only once. The ten most abundant clones make up 3.6% of the sample.

Concerning this clone: There is no known antigen for this receptor. No much larger clone is present one base from it, and per-base qualities are unavailable.

This sequence originates from a person between 18 and 59 years old who received the Ad26.COV2.S COVID-19 vaccine or a placebo. Sample: peripheral blood, taken in a trial of Ad26.COV2.S vaccine versus placebo. This chain is built from TRBV4-2 and TRBJ1-1; the D gene is perhaps TRBD1, on 6 matching bases. This receptor has the CDR3 CASSQAPTGHKAFF. The DNA sequence is as follows: TGTGCCAGCAGCCAAGCCCCGACGGGACACAAAGCTTTCTTT.